This is a list of T cell receptor beta chains from one sample in a study of post-analysis software for immune sequencing data. In TCRdb, the PCR reads were re-called with MiXCR into one record per CDR3 protein. The sample contains roughly 600,000 distinct CDR3 sequences, 40% to 50% of which appear only once. The sample consisted of blood. Receptor source: a girl under 18 with multiple sclerosis. Both conserved end residues are part of each CDR3. D genes are given only for firm matches. Only part of the rows carry a size: once, few, many, or a class if the clone is expanded.

CASSRFPAGSSYEQYF	TGTGCCAGCAGCCGATTCCCAGCTGGTAGCTCCTACGAGCAGTACTTC	TRBV3-1	.	.	TRBJ2-7
CASSFGTARGYTF	TGTGCCAGCAGTTTCGGGACAGCTCGAGGCTACACCTTC	TRBV12-3/TRBV12-4	TRBD1	.	TRBJ1-2
CASSQGDGLNTEAFF	TGCGCCAGCAGCCAAGGGGACGGTTTGAACACTGAAGCTTTCTTT	TRBV4-1	.	.	TRBJ1-1
CSARAGLASEQYF	TGCAGTGCTAGAGCCGGACTAGCGTCCGAGCAGTACTTC	TRBV20-1	TRBD2	.	TRBJ2-7
CASSPRLRLPQETQYF	TGTGCCAGCAGCCCTCGACTTAGGCTCCCCCAAGAGACCCAGTACTTC	TRBV13	.	.	TRBJ2-5
CASSPTGNNEQFF	TGTGCCAGCAGCCCGACAGGGAACAATGAGCAGTTCTTC	TRBV11-2	TRBD1	.	TRBJ2-1
CASSDSWTGKLFF	TGTGCCAGCAGTGACTCTTGGACAGGAAAACTGTTTTTT	TRBV6-4	TRBD1	.	TRBJ1-4
CASSPGTPGYGYTF	TGTGCCAGCAGCCCCGGTACCCCTGGCTATGGCTACACCTTC	TRBV6-5	.	few	TRBJ1-2
CASSPLGARGADTQYF	TGTGCCAGCAGTCCCCTGGGGGCCAGGGGGGCCGATACGCAGTATTTT	TRBV12-3/TRBV12-4	.	.	TRBJ2-3
CASSLFSGNEQYF	TGTGCCAGCAGCTTATTTAGTGGAAACGAGCAGTACTTC	TRBV13	.	.	TRBJ2-7
CASSQFSGGRLPYEQYF	TGCGCCAGCAGCCAGTTTAGCGGGGGGCGATTACCGTACGAGCAGTACTTC	TRBV4-1	TRBD2	.	TRBJ2-7
CASSSILAGENEQFF	TGTGCCAGCAGTTCAATACTAGCGGGAGAGAATGAGCAGTTCTTC	TRBV12-3/TRBV12-4	TRBD2	.	TRBJ2-1
CASSQDRGFSYEQYF	TGTGCCAGCAGCCAAGATCGGGGCTTCTCCTACGAGCAGTACTTC	TRBV3-1	.	.	TRBJ2-7
CASSPSTVQETQYF	TGTGCTAGCAGCCCCAGTACAGTCCAAGAGACCCAGTACTTC	TRBV7-7	.	few	TRBJ2-5
CATRLRPGEDEQYF	TGTGCCACCAGATTACGACCTGGGGAAGACGAGCAGTACTTC	TRBV15	.	.	TRBJ2-7
CASTQQGGSSNEQFF	TGTGCCAGCACCCAACAGGGTGGGTCCTCCAATGAGCAGTTCTTC	TRBV12-3/TRBV12-4	.	few	TRBJ2-1
CASATILIDNEQFF	TGTGCCAGTGCGACTATATTAATCGACAATGAGCAGTTCTTC	TRBV19	.	.	TRBJ2-1
CASSRSVQAAQPQHF	TGTGCCAGCAGCCGAAGCGTACAGGCGGCTCAGCCCCAGCATTTT	TRBV6-5	.	.	TRBJ1-5
CASTLGGLGGYTF	TGTGCCAGCACTCTCGGGGGTCTCGGTGGCTACACCTTC	TRBV12-3/TRBV12-4	.	few	TRBJ1-2
CASSPGGEPGGKLFF	TGTGCCAGCAGCCCCGGGGGGGAGCCGGGAGGAAAACTGTTTTTT	TRBV7-9	.	.	TRBJ1-4